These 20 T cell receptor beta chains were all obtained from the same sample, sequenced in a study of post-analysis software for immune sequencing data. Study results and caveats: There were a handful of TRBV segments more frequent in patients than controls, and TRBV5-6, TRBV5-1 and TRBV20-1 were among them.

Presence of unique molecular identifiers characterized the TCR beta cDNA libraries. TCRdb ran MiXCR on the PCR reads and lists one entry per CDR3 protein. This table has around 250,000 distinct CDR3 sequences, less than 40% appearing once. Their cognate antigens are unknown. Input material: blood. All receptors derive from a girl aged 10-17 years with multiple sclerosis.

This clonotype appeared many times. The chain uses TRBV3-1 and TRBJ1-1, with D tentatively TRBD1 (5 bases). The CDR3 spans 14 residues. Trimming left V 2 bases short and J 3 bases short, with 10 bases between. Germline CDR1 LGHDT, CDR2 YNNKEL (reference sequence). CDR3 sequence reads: CASSQRGADTEAFF. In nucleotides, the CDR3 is TGTGCCAGCAGCCAACGTGGGGCAGACACTGAAGCTTTCTTT.

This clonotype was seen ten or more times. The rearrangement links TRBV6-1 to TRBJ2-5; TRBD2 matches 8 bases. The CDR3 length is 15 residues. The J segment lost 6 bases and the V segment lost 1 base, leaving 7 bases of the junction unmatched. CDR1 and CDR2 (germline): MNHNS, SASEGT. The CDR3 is CASSEEPSGSKTQYF. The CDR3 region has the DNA TGTGCCAGCAGTGAAGAACCTAGCGGGTCGAAGACCCAGTACTTC.

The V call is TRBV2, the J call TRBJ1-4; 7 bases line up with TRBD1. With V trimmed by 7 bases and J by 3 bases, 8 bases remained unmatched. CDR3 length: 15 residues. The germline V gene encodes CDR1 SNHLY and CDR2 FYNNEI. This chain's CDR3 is CASIMTGTPNEKLFF. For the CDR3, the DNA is TGTGCCAGCATTATGACAGGGACCCCTAATGAAAAACTGTTTTTT.

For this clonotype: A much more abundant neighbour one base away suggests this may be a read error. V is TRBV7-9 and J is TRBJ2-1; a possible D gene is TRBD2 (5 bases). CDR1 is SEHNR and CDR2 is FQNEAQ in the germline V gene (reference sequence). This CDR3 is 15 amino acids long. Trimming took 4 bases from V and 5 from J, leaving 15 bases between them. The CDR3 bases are TGTGCCAGCAGCTCTGCAGACGGGGTCGACAATGAGCAGTTCTTC. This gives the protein CASSSADGVDNEQFF.

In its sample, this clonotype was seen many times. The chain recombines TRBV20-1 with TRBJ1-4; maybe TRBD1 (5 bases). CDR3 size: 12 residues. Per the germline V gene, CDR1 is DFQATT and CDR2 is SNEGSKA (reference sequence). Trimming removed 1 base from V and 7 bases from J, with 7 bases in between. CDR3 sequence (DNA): TGCAGTGCTAGAGGACAGTTTGAAAAACTGTTTTTT. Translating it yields CSARGQFEKLFF.

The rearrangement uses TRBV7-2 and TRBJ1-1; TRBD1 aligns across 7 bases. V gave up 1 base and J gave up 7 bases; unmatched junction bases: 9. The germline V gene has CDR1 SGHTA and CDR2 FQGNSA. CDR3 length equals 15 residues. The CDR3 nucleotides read TGTGCCAGCAGCTTAGGCCGCCCCTGGACAGGTGAAGCTTTCTTT. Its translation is CASSLGRPWTGEAFF.

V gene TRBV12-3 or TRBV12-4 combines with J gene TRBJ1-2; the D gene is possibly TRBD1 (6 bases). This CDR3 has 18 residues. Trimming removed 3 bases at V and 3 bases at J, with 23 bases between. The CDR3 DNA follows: TGTGCCAGCAGTTTGAGGGGGATCCTTAGTCGCCACTACTATGGCTACACCTTC. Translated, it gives CASSLRGILSRHYYGYTF.

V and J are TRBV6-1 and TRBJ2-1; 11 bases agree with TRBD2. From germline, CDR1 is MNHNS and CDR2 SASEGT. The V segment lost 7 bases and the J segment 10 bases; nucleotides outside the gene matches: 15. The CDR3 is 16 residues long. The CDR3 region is CASTVTGTSGTREQFF. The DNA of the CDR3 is TGTGCCAGCACCGTAACCGGGACTAGCGGTACGCGAGAGCAGTTCTTC.

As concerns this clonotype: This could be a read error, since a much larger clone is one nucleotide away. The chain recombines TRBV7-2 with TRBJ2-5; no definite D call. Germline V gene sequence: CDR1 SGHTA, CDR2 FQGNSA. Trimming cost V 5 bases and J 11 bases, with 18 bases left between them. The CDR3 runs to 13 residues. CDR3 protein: CASSPSTLGEQYF. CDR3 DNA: TGTGCCAGCAGCCCCTCGACATTAGGTGAGCAGTACTTC.

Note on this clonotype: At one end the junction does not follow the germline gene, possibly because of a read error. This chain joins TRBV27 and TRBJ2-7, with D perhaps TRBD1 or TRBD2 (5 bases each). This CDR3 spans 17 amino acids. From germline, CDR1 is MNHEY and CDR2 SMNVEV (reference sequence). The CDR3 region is CASSLPWTPEGSYKQYF. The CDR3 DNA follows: TGTGCCAGCAGTTTACCTTGGACTCCTGAGGGGTCCTACAAGCAGTACTTC.

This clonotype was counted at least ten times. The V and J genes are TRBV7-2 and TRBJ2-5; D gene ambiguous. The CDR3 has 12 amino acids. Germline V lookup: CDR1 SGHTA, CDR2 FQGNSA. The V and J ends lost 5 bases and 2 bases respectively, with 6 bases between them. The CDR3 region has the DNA TGTGCCAGCAGCCAGCAACAAGAGACCCAGTACTTC. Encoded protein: CASSQQQETQYF.

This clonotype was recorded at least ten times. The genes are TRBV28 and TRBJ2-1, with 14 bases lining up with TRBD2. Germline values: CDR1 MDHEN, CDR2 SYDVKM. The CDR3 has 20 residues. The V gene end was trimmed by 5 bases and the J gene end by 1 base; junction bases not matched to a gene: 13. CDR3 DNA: TGTGCCAGCAGTCCGGCCGGGACTAGCGGGGGCCCCTGGTCCTACAATGAGCAGTTCTTC. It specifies CASSPAGTSGGPWSYNEQFF.

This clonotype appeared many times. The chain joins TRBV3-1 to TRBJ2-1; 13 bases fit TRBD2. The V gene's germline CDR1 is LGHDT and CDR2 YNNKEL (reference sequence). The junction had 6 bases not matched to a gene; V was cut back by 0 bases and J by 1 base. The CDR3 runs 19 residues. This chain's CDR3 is CASSQDGGLAGVSYNEQFF. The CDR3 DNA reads TGTGCCAGCAGCCAAGACGGAGGACTAGCGGGAGTTTCCTACAATGAGCAGTTCTTC.

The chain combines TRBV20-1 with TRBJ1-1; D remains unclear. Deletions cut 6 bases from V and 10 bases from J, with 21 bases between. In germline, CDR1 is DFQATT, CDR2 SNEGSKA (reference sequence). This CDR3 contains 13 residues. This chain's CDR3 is CSAAYQVGGAAFF. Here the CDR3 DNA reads TGCAGTGCCGCTTACCAGGTAGGAGGTGCAGCTTTCTTT.

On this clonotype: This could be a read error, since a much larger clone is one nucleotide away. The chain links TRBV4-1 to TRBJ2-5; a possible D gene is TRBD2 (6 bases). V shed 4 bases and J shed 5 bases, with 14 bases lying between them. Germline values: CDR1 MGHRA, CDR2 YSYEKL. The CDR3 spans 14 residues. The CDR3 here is CASSPQGTRETQYF. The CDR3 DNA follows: TGCGCCAGCAGCCCTCAAGGGACTCGGGAGACCCAGTACTTC.

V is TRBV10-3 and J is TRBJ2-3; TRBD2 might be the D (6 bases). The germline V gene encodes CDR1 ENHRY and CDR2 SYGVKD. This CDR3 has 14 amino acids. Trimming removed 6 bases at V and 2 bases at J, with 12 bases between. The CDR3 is CAIRGGEYTDTQYF. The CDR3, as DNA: TGTGCCATCAGAGGCGGGGAGTACACAGATACGCAGTATTTT.

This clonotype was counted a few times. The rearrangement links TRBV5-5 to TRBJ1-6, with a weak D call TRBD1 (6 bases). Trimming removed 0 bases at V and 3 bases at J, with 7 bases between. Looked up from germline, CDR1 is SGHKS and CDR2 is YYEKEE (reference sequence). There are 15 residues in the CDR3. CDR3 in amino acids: CASSLEQGYNSPLHF. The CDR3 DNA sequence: TGTGCCAGCAGCTTGGAACAGGGCTATAATTCACCCCTCCACTTT.

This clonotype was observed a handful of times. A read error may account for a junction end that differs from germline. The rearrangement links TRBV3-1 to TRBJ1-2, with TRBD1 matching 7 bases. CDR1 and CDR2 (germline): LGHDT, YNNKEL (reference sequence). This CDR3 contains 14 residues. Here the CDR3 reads CASSFQGEGGGCTF. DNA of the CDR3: TGTGCCAGCAGCTTCCAGGGGGAAGGTGGAGGCTGCACCTTC.

CDR3 coding DNA: TGCAGTGCTGCGGCCCGAATAGGGGATGAGCAGTTCTTC. Protein: CSAAARIGDEQFF. The gene calls are TRBV20-1 and TRBJ2-1; TRBD1 might be the D (5 bases). The CDR3 consists of 13 residues. Trimming stripped 5 bases from V and 8 bases from J, with 16 bases between. Germline-derived CDR1 and CDR2 are DFQATT and SNEGSKA (reference sequence).

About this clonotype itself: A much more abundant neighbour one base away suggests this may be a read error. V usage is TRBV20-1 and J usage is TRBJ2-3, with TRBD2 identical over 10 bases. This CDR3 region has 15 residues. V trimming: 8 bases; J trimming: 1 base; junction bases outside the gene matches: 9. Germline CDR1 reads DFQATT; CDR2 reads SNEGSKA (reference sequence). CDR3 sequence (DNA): TGCAGTACTGTCATGACTAGCGGGCGCACAGATACGCAGTATTTT. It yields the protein CSTVMTSGRTDTQYF.